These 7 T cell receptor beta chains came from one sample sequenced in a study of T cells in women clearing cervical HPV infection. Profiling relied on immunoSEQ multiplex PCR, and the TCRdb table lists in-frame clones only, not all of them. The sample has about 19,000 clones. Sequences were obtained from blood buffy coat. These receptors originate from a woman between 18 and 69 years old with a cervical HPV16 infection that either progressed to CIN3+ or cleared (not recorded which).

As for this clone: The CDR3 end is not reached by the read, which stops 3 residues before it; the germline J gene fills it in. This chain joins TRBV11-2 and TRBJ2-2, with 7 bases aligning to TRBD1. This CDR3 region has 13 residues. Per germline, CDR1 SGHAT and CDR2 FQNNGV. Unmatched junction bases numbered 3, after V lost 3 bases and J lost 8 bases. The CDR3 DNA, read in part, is TGTGCCAGCAGCTTCAGGGGGACAGGGGAG. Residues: CASSFRGTGE. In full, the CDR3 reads CASSFRGTGELFF.

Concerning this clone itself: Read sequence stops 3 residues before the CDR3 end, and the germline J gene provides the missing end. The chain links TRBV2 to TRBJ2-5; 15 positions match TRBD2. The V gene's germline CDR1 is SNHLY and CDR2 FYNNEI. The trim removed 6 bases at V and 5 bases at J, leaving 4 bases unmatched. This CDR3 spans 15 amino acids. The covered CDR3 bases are TGTGCCAGCAGAGGACTAGCGGGGGGGCCGGAGACC. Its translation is CASRGLAGGPET. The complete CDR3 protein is CASRGLAGGPETQYF.

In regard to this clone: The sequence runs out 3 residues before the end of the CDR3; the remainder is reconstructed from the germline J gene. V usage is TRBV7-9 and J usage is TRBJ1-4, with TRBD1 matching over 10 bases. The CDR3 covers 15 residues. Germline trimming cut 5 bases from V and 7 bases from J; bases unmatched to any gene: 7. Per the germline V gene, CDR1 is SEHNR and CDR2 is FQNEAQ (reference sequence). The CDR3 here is CASSPGQGHGEKLFF. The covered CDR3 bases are TGTGCCAGCAGCCCGGGACAGGGGCACGGTGAAAAA.

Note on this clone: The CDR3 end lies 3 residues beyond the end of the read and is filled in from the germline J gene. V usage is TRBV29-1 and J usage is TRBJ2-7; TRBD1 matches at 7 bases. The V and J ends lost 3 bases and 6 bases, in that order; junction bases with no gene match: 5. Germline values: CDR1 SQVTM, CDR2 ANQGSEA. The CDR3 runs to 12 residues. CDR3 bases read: TGCAGCGTTGAGTTATACAGGGGCGAG. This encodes CSVELYRGE. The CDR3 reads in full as CSVELYRGEQYF.

The DNA read from the CDR3 is TGTGCCAGCAGCCAAGATGGGACAACACAAGAGACC. The encoded protein is CASSQDGTTQET. In full, the CDR3 is CASSQDGTTQETQYF. V usage is TRBV4-2 and J usage is TRBJ2-5, with D possibly matching TRBD1 (6 bases). Sequencing ends 3 residues short of the CDR3 end; the germline J gene provides the rest. This CDR3 has 15 residues. V was clipped by 0 bases and J by 2 bases, with 10 bases between them. Germline values: CDR1 LGHNA, CDR2 YNFKEQ.

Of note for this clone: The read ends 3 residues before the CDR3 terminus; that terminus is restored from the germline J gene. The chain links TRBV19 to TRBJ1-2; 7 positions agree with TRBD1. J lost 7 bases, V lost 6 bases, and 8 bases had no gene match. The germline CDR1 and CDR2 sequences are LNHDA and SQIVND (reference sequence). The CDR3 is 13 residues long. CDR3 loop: CASSIGTVPGYTF. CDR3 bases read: TGTGCCAGTAGCATTGGGACAGTACCTGGC.

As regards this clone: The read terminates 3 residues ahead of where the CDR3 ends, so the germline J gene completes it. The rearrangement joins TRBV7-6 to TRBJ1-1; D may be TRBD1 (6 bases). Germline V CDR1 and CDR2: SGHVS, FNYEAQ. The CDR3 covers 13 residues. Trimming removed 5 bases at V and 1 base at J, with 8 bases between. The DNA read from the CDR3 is TGTGCCAGCAGCGCGGACAGGAACACTGAA. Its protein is CASSADRNTE. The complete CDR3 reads CASSADRNTEAFF.